These 22 T cell receptor beta chains were all obtained from the same sample, sequenced in a study of T cells after yellow fever vaccination. TCRdb called the 5' RACE reads again in MiXCR, with one record for every CDR3 protein. The sample includes some 240,000 distinct CDR3 sequences, more than 3.5% of them seen just once. This sample comprised PBMCs, obtained 15 days after the yellow fever booster vaccination. Receptors were obtained from a young man who received the YFV17D yellow fever vaccine.

This clonotype was observed many times. This chain uses TRBV12-3 or TRBV12-4 with TRBJ1-4; D remains ambiguous. The ends were cut back, 6 bases at V and 0 bases at J, with 8 bases in the middle. The CDR3 is 14 amino acids. The CDR3 spells CASSLLATNEKLFF. CDR3 nucleotide sequence: TGTGCCAGCAGCCTCCTGGCAACTAATGAAAAACTGTTTTTT.

This clonotype was seen repeatedly, ten times or more. The V call is TRBV6-6, the J call TRBJ1-4; D is undetermined. In germline, CDR1 is MNHNY, CDR2 SVGAGI (reference sequence). This CDR3 has 12 amino acids. Between the trimmed V and J ends, which lost 8 bases and 8 bases, there was a span of 12 bases. The CDR3: CASALGREKLFF. The CDR3 DNA sequence: TGTGCCAGCGCGTTGGGAAGGGAAAAACTGTTTTTT.

This clonotype was detected many times. The V gene is TRBV7-2, the J gene TRBJ2-5; TRBD2 might be the D (6 bases). Germline V gene sequence: CDR1 SGHTA, CDR2 FQGNSA. The CDR3 totals 14 residues. Deletions cut 6 bases from V and 5 bases from J, with 16 bases between. The CDR3 nucleotides read TGTGCCAGCAGTGAAGCGGGCCGGAGGGAGACCCAGTACTTC. Amino acid sequence: CASSEAGRRETQYF. The whole variable domain, filled in from reference TRBV7-2 and TRBJ2-5, reads GAGVSQSPSNKVTEKGKDVELRCDPISGHTALYWYRQSLGQGLEFLIYFQGNSAPDKSGLPSDRFSAERTGGSVSTLTIQRTQQEDSAVYLCASSEAGRRETQYFGPGTRLLVL.

This clonotype was seen many times. V usage is TRBV5-1 and J usage is TRBJ2-1; perhaps TRBD1 as D (6 bases). V lost 3 bases and J 3 bases, leaving 13 bases between the germline ends. The CDR3 has 15 residues. The germline V gene encodes CDR1 SGHRS and CDR2 YFSETQ. The CDR3 loop is CASSWTDRLYNEQFF. The CDR3 DNA reads as TGCGCCAGCAGCTGGACAGATCGACTCTACAATGAGCAGTTCTTC.

This clonotype was detected ten times or more. This chain uses TRBV27 with TRBJ2-7; 7 bases agree with TRBD1. This CDR3 is built from 14 residues. CDR1 MNHEY and CDR2 SMNVEV come from the germline V gene (reference sequence). With V trimmed by 5 bases and J by 3 bases, 7 bases remained unmatched. This chain's CDR3 is CASSLNRGGYEQYF. Written as DNA, the CDR3 is TGTGCCAGCAGTCTTAACAGGGGCGGCTACGAGCAGTACTTC.

This clonotype was picked up many times. The rearrangement joins TRBV12-3 or TRBV12-4 to TRBJ2-5; D unclear. CDR3 length: 14 amino acids. The V and J ends lost 2 bases and 2 bases respectively, with 9 bases between them. In nucleotides, the CDR3 is TGTGCCAGCAGTTTAAACTCAGCACAAGAGACCCAGTACTTC. It yields the protein CASSLNSAQETQYF.

In this sample, this clonotype turned up many times. The chain recombines TRBV11-2 with TRBJ2-1, with D maybe TRBD2 (7 bases). V was trimmed by 1 base and J by 2 bases, leaving 9 bases between them. This CDR3 spans 15 amino acids. Germline V lookup: CDR1 SGHAT, CDR2 FQNNGV. DNA for the CDR3: TGTGCCAGCAGCTTAGGGGGGGGGCCCTACAATGAGCAGTTCTTC. Residues: CASSLGGGPYNEQFF.

This clonotype came up many times. The J gene is TRBJ2-1, the V gene TRBV4-2; TRBD2 is a possible D gene (6 bases). The germline V gene has CDR1 LGHNA and CDR2 YNFKEQ. Trimming shortened V by 0 bases and J by 5 bases, and 17 bases separated the two germline ends. There are 17 residues in the CDR3. CDR3 sequence reads: CASSQDMVRRGDNEQFF. The CDR3 DNA sequence: TGTGCCAGCAGCCAAGATATGGTGCGGCGGGGTGACAATGAGCAGTTCTTC.

This clonotype was seen at least ten times. This chain links TRBV7-2 with TRBJ2-3; D is unclear. There are 13 residues in the CDR3. CDR1 SGHTA and CDR2 FQGNSA come from the germline V gene. Trimming removed 4 bases at V and 0 bases at J, with 5 bases between. The CDR3, as DNA: TGTGCCAGCAGCTCACCCAGCACAGATACGCAGTATTTT. Translating gives CASSSPSTDTQYF.

This clonotype came up many times. In nucleotides, the CDR3 is TGCGCCAGCAGCTGGGGTAGAGATACGCAGTATTTT. This gives the protein CASSWGRDTQYF. J is TRBJ2-3 and V is TRBV5-1; D gene ambiguous. Germline-derived CDR1 and CDR2 are SGHRS and YFSETQ. The CDR3 contains 12 residues. V dropped 3 bases and J dropped 5 bases, with 7 bases sitting between them. Using reference TRBV5-1 and TRBJ2-3 for the parts outside the CDR3, the full variable domain is KAGVTQTPRYLIKTRGQQVTLSCSPISGHRSVSWYQQTPGQGLQFLFEYFSETQRNKGNFPGRFSGRQFSNSRSEMNVSTLELGDSALYLCASSWGRDTQYFGPGTRLTVL.

This clonotype was seen ten or more times. V is TRBV28 and J is TRBJ2-5; D is possibly TRBD2 (6 bases). Between the trimmed V and J ends, which lost 7 bases and 3 bases, there was a span of 18 bases. This CDR3 comprises 15 residues. Germline V CDR1 and CDR2: MDHEN, SYDVKM. The CDR3 DNA reads TGTGCCAGCATGATGTTGGGGGGTTCGGAAGAGACCCAGTACTTC. This gives the protein CASMMLGGSEETQYF.

This clonotype was observed at least ten times. The CDR3 coding sequence is TGTGCCAGCAACGACAGGGGCTGGGCTTTCTTT. This translates into CASNDRGWAFF. This chain connects TRBV6-2 or TRBV6-3 to TRBJ1-1; 8 bases agree with TRBD1. Germline CDR1 is MNHEY and CDR2 is SVGEGT. CDR3 length equals 11 residues. With 7 bases clipped from V and 11 bases from J, the junction kept 6 bases outside the gene matches.

Ten or more counts support this clonotype. The chain joins TRBV4-1 to TRBJ2-7, with D perhaps being TRBD1 or TRBD2 (5 bases each). Germline-derived CDR1 and CDR2 are MGHRA and YSYEKL. V shed 0 bases and J shed 5 bases, with 14 bases lying between them. There are 15 residues in the CDR3. CDR3 in amino acids: CASSQEGTGLHEQYF. The DNA for the CDR3 is TGCGCCAGCAGCCAAGAGGGGACGGGCCTCCACGAGCAGTACTTC.

This clonotype was seen many times. This rearrangement joins TRBV6-5 to TRBJ1-5; D not resolved. This CDR3 has 13 residues. Trimming left V 10 bases short and J 6 bases short, with 16 bases between. The V gene's germline CDR1 is MNHEY and CDR2 SVGAGI. The CDR3 sequence is CATSEDTGQPQHF. Written as DNA, the CDR3 is TGTGCCACCTCTGAAGACACGGGTCAGCCCCAGCATTTT.

Of note for this clonotype: This may be a read error: a much more frequent sequence differs by one nucleotide. The J gene is TRBJ2-1, the V gene TRBV7-2; the D is unclear. Germline lookup yields CDR1 SGHTA and CDR2 FQGNSA. The CDR3 length is 15 residues. The CDR3 here is CASSAWASSYTEQFF. CDR3 coding DNA: TGTGCCAGCAGCGCGTGGGCCAGCTCCTACACTGAGCAGTTCTTC.

The sample holds many counts of this clonotype. The chain carries TRBV5-1 and TRBJ2-2; 10 bases align to TRBD1. Unmatched junction bases numbered 10, after V lost 3 bases and J lost 5 bases. Germline V lookup: CDR1 SGHRS, CDR2 YFSETQ. The CDR3 is 17 residues long. The CDR3 here is CASSSTVPGQGTGELFF. As DNA, the CDR3 is TGCGCCAGCAGCTCGACGGTCCCGGGACAGGGGACCGGGGAGCTGTTTTTT.

This clonotype was observed at least ten times. This sequence joins TRBV5-1 and TRBJ2-5; maybe TRBD2 (5 bases). V lost 2 bases, J lost 4 bases, and 18 bases lay in between. Germline lookup yields CDR1 SGHRS and CDR2 YFSETQ. This CDR3 spans 16 amino acids. The CDR3 protein is CASSFDLEGLGETQYF. CDR3 coding DNA: TGCGCCAGCAGCTTTGATCTAGAAGGACTGGGAGAGACCCAGTACTTC.

This clonotype was recorded at least ten times. The chain links TRBV9 to TRBJ2-3; tentatively, D is TRBD1 or TRBD2 (6 bases each). This CDR3 contains 14 residues. V lost 2 bases and J lost 1, with 8 bases in between. The germline gives CDR1 SGDLS, CDR2 YYNGEE. The CDR3 coding sequence is TGTGCCAGCAGCGTCCGGGGGCGCACAGATACGCAGTATTTT. Its translation: CASSVRGRTDTQYF.

This clonotype was seen at least ten times. The chain recombines TRBV29-1 with TRBJ1-2; unclear D gene. Trimming removed 5 bases from V and 4 bases from J, with 14 bases in between. The CDR3 is 13 residues long. From germline, CDR1 is SQVTM and CDR2 ANQGSEA. The CDR3 DNA is TGCAGCGTTAGGTCCCCCTCGCTCTATGGCTACACCTTC. Encoded protein: CSVRSPSLYGYTF.

This clonotype has ten or more counts. CDR3 DNA: TGTGCCAGCAGTTTCGTGTTCGTGGTGGGCAACACCGGGGAGCTGTTTTTT. It encodes CASSFVFVVGNTGELFF. The chain links TRBV27 to TRBJ2-2, with D uncertain. This CDR3 comprises 17 residues. Trimming left V 3 bases short and J 2 bases short, with 16 bases between. Germline CDR1 is MNHEY and CDR2 is SMNVEV (reference sequence).

This clonotype was seen ten or more times. V gene TRBV20-1 combines with J gene TRBJ2-5; D unresolved. V was shortened by 5 bases and J by 2 bases, with 12 bases between the two germline ends. This CDR3 has 13 residues. CDR1 DFQATT and CDR2 SNEGSKA come from the germline V gene (reference sequence). CDR3: CSAYGPVQETQYF. The CDR3 nucleotides read TGCAGTGCTTACGGACCCGTACAAGAGACCCAGTACTTC.

This clonotype was observed at least ten times. The chain couples TRBV6-1 to TRBJ2-3, with D uncertain. The ends were cut back, 6 bases at V and 2 bases at J, with 18 bases in the middle. The V gene's germline CDR1 is MNHNS and CDR2 SASEGT. The CDR3 length is 16 residues. This chain's CDR3 is CASSSQRLLTTDTQYF. The CDR3 DNA reads TGTGCCAGCAGCAGTCAACGCCTCCTAACCACAGATACGCAGTATTTT.